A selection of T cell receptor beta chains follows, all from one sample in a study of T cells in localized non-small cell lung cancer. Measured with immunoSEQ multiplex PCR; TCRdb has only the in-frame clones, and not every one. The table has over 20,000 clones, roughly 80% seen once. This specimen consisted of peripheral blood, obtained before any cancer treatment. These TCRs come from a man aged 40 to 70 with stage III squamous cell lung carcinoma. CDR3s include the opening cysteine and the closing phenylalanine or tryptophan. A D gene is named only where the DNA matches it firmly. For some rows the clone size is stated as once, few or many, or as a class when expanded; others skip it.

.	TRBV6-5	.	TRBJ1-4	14	CASSYSGIDEKLFF	TGTGCCAGCAGTTACTCGGGGATAGATGAAAAACTGTTTTTT
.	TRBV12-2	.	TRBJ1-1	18	CASRLAETPGAHRTEAFF	TGTGCAAGTCGCTTAGCAGAAACGCCGGGAGCCCACAGGACTGAAGCTTTCTTT
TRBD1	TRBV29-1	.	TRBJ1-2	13	CSVGAGGPYGYTF	TGCAGCGTTGGGGCAGGGGGTCCCTATGGCTACACCTTC
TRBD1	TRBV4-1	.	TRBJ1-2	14	CASSQTGGYYGYTF	TGCGCCAGCAGCCAAACAGGGGGATACTATGGCTACACCTTC
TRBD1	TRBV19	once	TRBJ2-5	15	CASRGARGGRETQYF	TGTGCCAGTAGGGGGGCTAGAGGGGGCCGAGAGACCCAGTACTTC
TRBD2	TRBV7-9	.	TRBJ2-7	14	CASSWGLANYEQYF	TGTGCCAGCAGCTGGGGACTAGCTAACTACGAGCAGTACTTC
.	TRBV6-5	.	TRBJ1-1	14	CASSYSGVGTEAFF	TGTGCCAGCAGTTACTCCGGAGTTGGTACTGAAGCTTTCTTT
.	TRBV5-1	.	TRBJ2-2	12	CASSLNTGELFF	TGCGCCAGCAGCCTTAACACCGGGGAGCTGTTTTTT
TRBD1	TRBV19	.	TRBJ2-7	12	CASSTRQGKQYF	TGTGCCAGTAGTACCAGACAGGGGAAGCAGTACTTC
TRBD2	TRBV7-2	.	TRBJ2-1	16	CASSQDLAGSYNEQFF	TGTGCCAGCAGCCAAGATTTAGCGGGGAGCTACAATGAGCAGTTCTTC
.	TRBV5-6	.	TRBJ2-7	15	CASSIRGVSSYEQYF	TGTGCCAGCAGTATACGAGGGGTTAGCTCCTACGAGCAGTACTTC
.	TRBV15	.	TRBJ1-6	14	CATSRDPGRSPLHF	TGTGCCACCAGCAGAGATCCCGGGCGATCACCCCTCCACTTT
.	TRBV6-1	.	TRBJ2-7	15	CASSEELAGRYEQYF	TGTGCCAGCAGTGAAGAGTTGGCAGGGAGGTACGAGCAGTACTTC
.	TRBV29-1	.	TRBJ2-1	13	CSVRGGWYNEQFF	TGCAGCGTTAGGGGCGGGTGGTACAATGAGCAGTTCTTC
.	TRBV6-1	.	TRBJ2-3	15	CASSEAYRSADTQYF	TGTGCCAGCAGTGAAGCTTATAGGAGTGCAGATACGCAGTATTTT
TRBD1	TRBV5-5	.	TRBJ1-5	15	CASSLRGQEGQPQHF	TGTGCCAGCAGCTTGAGGGGGCAGGAGGGTCAGCCCCAGCATTTT
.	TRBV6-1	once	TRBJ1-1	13	CASSELAGTEAFF	TGTGCCAGCAGTGAACTAGCGGGCACTGAAGCTTTCTTT
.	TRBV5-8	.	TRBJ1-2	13	CASSLISNYGYTF	TGTGCCAGCAGCTTGATTTCTAACTATGGCTACACCTTC
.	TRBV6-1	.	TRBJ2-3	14	CASNGGRSTDTQYF	TGTGCCAGCAACGGGGGCCGTAGCACAGATACGCAGTATTTT
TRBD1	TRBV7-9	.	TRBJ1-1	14	CASRLQGGNTEAFF	TGTGCCAGCAGACTTCAGGGGGGGAACACTGAAGCTTTCTTT
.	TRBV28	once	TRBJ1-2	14	CASSLTGANYGYTF	TGTGCCAGCAGTCTAACTGGGGCTAACTATGGCTACACCTTC
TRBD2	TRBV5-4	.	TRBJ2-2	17	CASSFGGTSGNTGELFF	TGTGCCAGCAGCTTTGGAGGGACTAGCGGAAACACCGGGGAGCTGTTTTTT
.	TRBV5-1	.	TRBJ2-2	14	CASSPLRENGELFF	TGCGCCAGCAGCCCCTTACGGGAGAACGGGGAGCTGTTTTTT
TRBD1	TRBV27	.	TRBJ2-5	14	CASSSHRGTETQYF	TGTGCCAGCAGTTCCCACAGGGGGACGGAGACCCAGTACTTC
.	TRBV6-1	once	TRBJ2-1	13	CASSLSGNNEQFF	TGTGCCAGCAGCCTTAGCGGAAACAATGAGCAGTTCTTC
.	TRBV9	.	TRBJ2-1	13	CASSVDRPGEQFF	TGTGCCAGCAGCGTAGATCGTCCTGGCGAGCAGTTCTTC
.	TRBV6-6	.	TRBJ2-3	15	CASSPSGIGTDTQYF	TGTGCCAGCAGTCCCTCGGGGATAGGCACAGATACGCAGTATTTT